The sequence of this TCR beta chain was determined in a study of OX40 agonist ivuxolimab in advanced cancers. Overall study: It was ivuxolimab, an agonistic anti-OX40 (CD134) antibody, that patients were treated with. The study, taken as a whole, reports: Partial responders receiving 0.1-3.0 mg/kg showed among the lowest clonal expansion. Some patients who did not respond also had low normalized T-cell clonal expansion.

CDR1 is SGHVS, CDR2 FNYEAQ, per germline. The CDR3 consists of 18 residues. The germline V and J ends were trimmed by 5 bases and 0 bases, with 21 bases remaining between them. TCRdb's copy holds only in-frame clones and misses some; the assay was immunoSEQ multiplex PCR. Here the sample spans more than 45,000 clones, 94% being singletons. A remark on this clone: Its antigen remains unknown.

The TCR was taken from an adult with an advanced solid tumor such as melanoma, head and neck, liver or kidney cancer. The chain combines TRBV7-6 with TRBJ2-3, with D hard to call. The source material was CD4+ or CD8+ T cells sorted from blood, sampled in a trial of the OX40 agonist ivuxolimab. Here the CDR3 reads CASSDTHRRMTSTDTQYF. The CDR3 DNA follows: TGTGCCAGCAGCGATACCCATCGGCGGATGACTAGCACAGATACGCAGTATTTT.